A single sample is the source of the 20 T cell receptor beta chains below, sequenced in a study of neurological immune-mediated disorders. TCRdb analysed the 5' RACE reads with MiXCR anew, one entry per CDR3 protein. This table has 65,000 to 95,000 distinct CDR3 sequences, 5% to 6% appearing once. The sample was PBMCs. Receptors originate from a woman younger than 45 with multiple sclerosis.

This clonotype showed up just a few times. V is TRBV11-2 and J is TRBJ1-1; tentative D call: TRBD1 (5 bases). The CDR3 length is 15 residues. Germline-derived CDR1 and CDR2 are SGHAT and FQNNGV. The V end lost 5 bases, the J end lost 3 bases, and 16 bases lay between the germline ends. CDR3 coding DNA: TGTGCCAGCAGCCCCCCGGGGCTGCTCTACACTGAAGCTTTCTTT. Translated: CASSPPGLLYTEAFF. The full variable domain, its missing parts supplied by reference TRBV11-2 and TRBJ1-1, is EAGVAQSPRYKIIEKRQSVAFWCNPISGHATLYWYQQILGQGPKLLIQFQNNGVVDDSQLPKDRFSAERLKGVDSTLKIQPAKLEDSAVYLCASSPPGLLYTEAFFGQGTRLTVV.

The chain uses TRBV3-1 and TRBJ2-7, with D possibly TRBD2 on 5 matching bases. The CDR3 totals 15 residues. Germline CDR1 reads LGHDT; CDR2 reads YNNKEL (reference sequence). Trimming stripped 6 bases from V and 0 bases from J, with 15 bases between. CDR3 residues: CASRPDSVSSYEQYV. The CDR3 DNA follows: TGTGCCAGCAGGCCCGATAGCGTCTCCTCCTACGAGCAGTACGTC.

This clonotype was found many times. The chain is built from TRBV5-1 and TRBJ2-7, with unresolved D. CDR1 is SGHRS and CDR2 is YFSETQ in the germline V gene. The CDR3 length is 12 residues. The ends were cut back, 0 bases at V and 3 bases at J, with 4 bases in the middle. CDR3 DNA sequence: TGCGCCAGCAGCTTGGTGAACTACGAGCAGTACTTC. It specifies CASSLVNYEQYF.

In this sample, this clonotype turned up a few times. The chain links TRBV20-1 to TRBJ1-5; possibly TRBD1 for D (5 bases). There are 14 residues in the CDR3. V was trimmed by 2 bases and J by 0 bases, leaving 8 bases between them. Germline V gives CDR1 DFQATT, CDR2 SNEGSKA (reference sequence). The CDR3, as DNA: TGCAGTGCTAGATCAGGGTATAGCAATCAGCCCCAGCATTTT. It specifies CSARSGYSNQPQHF.

Many counts were recorded for this clonotype. The CDR3 DNA is TGCAGTGCTAGGGGCTTAGCGGGAGGAACCCGTAATGAGCAGTTCTTC. This encodes CSARGLAGGTRNEQFF. V usage is TRBV20-1 and J usage is TRBJ2-1; 10 nucleotides align to TRBD2. Looked up from germline, CDR1 is DFQATT and CDR2 is SNEGSKA (reference sequence). The CDR3 is 16 residues long. V was clipped by 3 bases and J by 7 bases; unmatched bases: 12.

This clonotype has a count of ten or more. The chain uses TRBV5-1 and TRBJ1-3; 8 nucleotides match TRBD1. V lost 0 bases and J lost 6; bases outside the gene matches: 2. CDR1 and CDR2 (germline): SGHRS, YFSETQ. The CDR3 is 14 amino acids. CDR3 in amino acids: CASSLAGGENTIYF. For the CDR3, the DNA is TGCGCCAGCAGCTTGGCAGGGGGCGAAAACACCATATATTTT.

This clonotype was seen ten or more times. The chain recombines TRBV25-1 with TRBJ1-2; no firm D call. V lost 5 bases, J lost 0 bases, and 19 bases lay in between. The CDR3 covers 17 residues. CDR1 and CDR2 (germline): MGHDK, SYGVNS. The CDR3 sequence is CASSSLNAELANYGYTF. DNA of the CDR3: TGTGCCAGCAGTTCCCTAAACGCGGAGCTAGCTAACTATGGCTACACCTTC.

This clonotype occurred many times. This rearrangement joins TRBV20-1 to TRBJ2-2; D unresolved. Deletions cut 1 base from V and 1 base from J, with 7 bases between. The germline V gene has CDR1 DFQATT and CDR2 SNEGSKA (reference sequence). The CDR3 runs to 14 residues. The CDR3 DNA is TGCAGTGCTAGAGTTACCAGGAACACCGGGGAGCTGTTTTTT. This sequence encodes CSARVTRNTGELFF.

This clonotype was found many times. The chain is built from TRBV7-6 and TRBJ2-1; 9 bases are shared with TRBD2. The CDR3 sequence is 17 residues long. The junction had 8 bases not matched to a gene; V was cut back by 1 base and J by 4 bases. Per germline, CDR1 SGHVS and CDR2 FNYEAQ. The CDR3: CASSLVSGGRAYNEQFF. The DNA of the CDR3 is TGTGCCAGCAGCTTAGTTTCCGGCGGGAGGGCATACAATGAGCAGTTCTTC.

This clonotype was counted ten times or more. The gene calls are TRBV20-1 and TRBJ2-2; tentatively, D is TRBD2 (6 bases). Germline assignment: CDR1 DFQATT and CDR2 SNEGSKA (reference sequence). V lost 3 bases and J lost 4, with 12 bases in between. The CDR3 is made up of 14 amino acids. The CDR3 is CSASPTRPTGELFF. The CDR3 DNA reads TGCAGTGCTAGCCCGACTAGACCCACCGGGGAGCTGTTTTTT.

This clonotype was counted ten times or more. This sequence joins TRBV20-1 and TRBJ2-7; a weak D match, TRBD2 (5 bases). Germline V gene lookup returns CDR1 DFQATT and CDR2 SNEGSKA (reference sequence). This CDR3 region has 14 residues. Trimming left V 1 base short and J 3 bases short, with 13 bases between. This chain's CDR3 is CSARGASPGYEQYF. CDR3 DNA sequence: TGCAGTGCTAGAGGGGCTAGCCCAGGCTACGAGCAGTACTTC.

In this sample, this clonotype turned up many times. V gene TRBV5-1 combines with J gene TRBJ1-1; D is unresolved. The CDR3 consists of 13 residues. Germline V gene data show CDR1 as SGHRS and CDR2 as YFSETQ. The V end was cut by 2 bases, the J end by 0 bases, with 5 bases between. CDR3: CASSFDLNTEAFF. In DNA form, the CDR3 reads TGCGCCAGCAGCTTTGACCTGAACACTGAAGCTTTCTTT.

In its sample, this clonotype was seen many times. The chain uses TRBV12-3 or TRBV12-4 and TRBJ2-6; 8 nucleotides match TRBD2. The V gene end was trimmed by 8 bases and the J gene end by 3 bases; junction bases not matched to a gene: 3. The CDR3 runs to 14 residues. The CDR3 DNA sequence: TGTGCCAGCCCGACTAGCGATGGGGCCAACGTCCTGACTTTC. It is translated as CASPTSDGANVLTF.

This clonotype was picked up many times. The chain recombines TRBV9 with TRBJ2-1; possibly TRBD1 for D (6 bases). V shed 3 bases and J shed 3 bases, with 13 bases lying between them. In germline, CDR1 is SGDLS, CDR2 YYNGEE. The CDR3 spans 15 residues. The CDR3 loop is CASSDEGDHYNEQFF. CDR3 sequence (DNA): TGTGCCAGCAGCGATGAGGGGGATCACTACAATGAGCAGTTCTTC.

This chain uses TRBV3-1 with TRBJ1-2, with 7 bases that match TRBD1. V shed 4 bases and J 4 bases; nucleotides not matched to a gene: 6. The CDR3 runs 14 residues. The germline V gene has CDR1 LGHDT and CDR2 YNNKEL (reference sequence). This CDR3 reads CASSPPTGRYGYTF. CDR3 DNA: TGTGCCAGCAGCCCACCGACAGGGCGCTATGGCTACACCTTC. Together with reference TRBV3-1 and TRBJ1-2, the CDR3 gives the full variable domain: DTAVSQTPKYLVTQMGNDKSIKCEQNLGHDTMYWYKQDSKKFLKIMFSYNNKELIINETVPNRFSPKSPDKAHLNLHINSLELGDSAVYFCASSPPTGRYGYTFGSGTRLTVV.

This clonotype showed up many times. The chain employs TRBV15 and TRBJ2-7; D is perhaps TRBD1 (5 bases). V was cut by 0 bases and J by 2 bases, with 11 bases left in between. The germline gives CDR1 LNHNV, CDR2 YYDKDF (reference sequence). The CDR3 consists of 15 residues. The CDR3 is CATSRDKGRAYEQYV. CDR3 DNA: TGTGCCACCAGCAGAGATAAAGGCAGGGCCTACGAGCAGTACGTC.

This clonotype was counted ten times or more. The rearrangement joins TRBV10-3 to TRBJ2-5, with D tentatively TRBD2 (5 bases). Germline V lookup: CDR1 ENHRY, CDR2 SYGVKD. V was trimmed by 4 bases and J by 5 bases, leaving 17 bases between them. This CDR3 region has 15 residues. The CDR3 DNA follows: TGTGCCATCAGTGTCGATTCGGGCCGGAGGGAGACCCAGTACTTC. The encoded protein is CAISVDSGRRETQYF.

This clonotype appeared many times. The chain has TRBV20-1 and TRBJ2-2, with D perhaps given as TRBD1 or TRBD2 (6 bases each). The CDR3 totals 16 residues. The germline V and J ends were trimmed by 0 bases and 3 bases, with 14 bases remaining between them. Germline lookup yields CDR1 DFQATT and CDR2 SNEGSKA (reference sequence). This chain's CDR3 is CSARDPRGPDTGELFF. For the CDR3, the DNA is TGCAGTGCTAGAGATCCCCGGGGGCCGGACACCGGGGAGCTGTTTTTT.

The genes are TRBV10-2 and TRBJ2-3; possibly TRBD1 for D (6 bases). The CDR3 spans 16 residues. With 10 bases removed from V and 2 bases from J, the gap between germline ends came to 22 bases. Germline V gives CDR1 WSHSY, CDR2 SAAADI. CDR3 DNA sequence: TGCGCCACTAGGACACAGGGTAACGGGGCCACAGATACGCAGTATTTT. It is translated as CATRTQGNGATDTQYF.

The CDR3 reads CASGHGGLGNEQFF. DNA for the CDR3: TGTGCCAGCGGCCATGGGGGACTAGGGAATGAGCAGTTCTTC. V gene TRBV11-2 combines with J gene TRBJ2-1; 8 nucleotides line up with TRBD2. Germline trimming cut 8 bases from V and 7 bases from J; bases unmatched to any gene: 10. CDR1 SGHAT and CDR2 FQNNGV come from the germline V gene. The CDR3 has 14 amino acids. The complete variable domain, with remaining parts taken from reference TRBV11-2 and TRBJ2-1, reads EAGVAQSPRYKIIEKRQSVAFWCNPISGHATLYWYQQILGQGPKLLIQFQNNGVVDDSQLPKDRFSAERLKGVDSTLKIQPAKLEDSAVYLCASGHGGLGNEQFFGPGTRLTVL.